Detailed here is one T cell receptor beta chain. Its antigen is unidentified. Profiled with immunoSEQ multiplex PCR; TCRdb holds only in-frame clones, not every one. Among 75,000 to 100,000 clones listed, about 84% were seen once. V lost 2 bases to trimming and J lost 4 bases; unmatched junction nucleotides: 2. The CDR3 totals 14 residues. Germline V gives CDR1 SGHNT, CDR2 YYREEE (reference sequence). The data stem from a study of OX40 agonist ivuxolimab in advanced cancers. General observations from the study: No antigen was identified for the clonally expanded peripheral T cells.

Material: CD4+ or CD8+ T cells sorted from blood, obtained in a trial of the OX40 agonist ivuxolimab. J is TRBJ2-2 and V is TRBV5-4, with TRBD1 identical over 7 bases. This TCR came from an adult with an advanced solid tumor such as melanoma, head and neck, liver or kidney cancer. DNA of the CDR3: TGTGCCAGCAGCTTAAACAGGGGCACCGGGGAGCTGTTTTTT. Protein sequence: CASSLNRGTGELFF.